These T cell receptor beta chains were read from a single sample in a study of shared clonotypes between healthy human individuals. Profiled with immunoSEQ multiplex PCR; TCRdb holds only in-frame clones, not every one. The table shows 2 million to 2.5 million clones, with 93% occurring only once. Sequencing was carried out using naive CD8+ T cells from PBMCs. The receptors stem from a man aged 18 to 29 in good health. Some clones in this sample may be carry-over from other donors' samples. The CDR3 runs from the conserved cysteine through the conserved F or W. A D gene is named only where the DNA matches it firmly. The size field is filled for only some rows; it gives once, few, many or a size class.

clone_size	d_call	j_call	v_call	cdr3_aa	cdr3_nt
.	.	TRBJ2-1	TRBV4-1	CASSHVRTGGFEQFF	TGCGCCAGCAGCCATGTCCGGACTGGGGGGTTTGAGCAGTTCTTC
.	TRBD1	TRBJ2-1	TRBV25-1	CASTRRGLPNEQFF	TGTGCCAGCACCCGAAGGGGGCTACCCAATGAGCAGTTCTTC
.	.	TRBJ2-5	TRBV6-6	CASSFAGSKETQYF	TGTGCCAGCAGCTTTGCGGGCAGCAAAGAGACCCAGTACTTC
.	TRBD1	TRBJ2-5	TRBV11-3	CASRTDRGWKETQYF	TGTGCCAGCAGAACGGACAGGGGGTGGAAGGAGACCCAGTACTTC
.	.	TRBJ2-7	TRBV5-3	CARSLTKGAGVSYEQYF	TGTGCCAGAAGCTTGACCAAAGGAGCAGGGGTAAGCTACGAGCAGTACTTC
.	TRBD2	TRBJ2-7	TRBV5-1	CASRLGLAVSYEQYF	TGCGCCAGCAGACTAGGACTAGCGGTTTCCTACGAGCAGTACTTC
.	.	TRBJ2-1	TRBV29-1	CSSGLNEQFF	TGCAGCTCCGGACTGAATGAGCAGTTCTTC
.	.	TRBJ2-2	TRBV5-1	CASSSTVNTGELFF	TGCGCCAGCAGCTCGACAGTGAACACCGGGGAGCTGTTTTTT
.	.	TRBJ2-5	TRBV19	CASSIEAEGLETQYF	TGTGCCAGTAGTATAGAGGCAGAGGGGCTGGAGACCCAGTACTTC
few	TRBD1	TRBJ1-1	TRBV5-1	CASRDRGETEAFF	TGCGCCAGCAGGGACAGGGGGGAAACTGAAGCTTTCTTT
.	TRBD2	TRBJ2-2	TRBV10-3	CAISEFKKASGRTNTGELFF	TGTGCCATCAGTGAGTTTAAAAAGGCTAGCGGGAGGACGAACACCGGGGAGCTGTTTTTT
.	.	TRBJ1-1	TRBV28	CASSPMRGSNTEAFF	TGTGCCAGCAGTCCAATGAGGGGTTCTAACACTGAAGCTTTCTTT
once	.	TRBJ2-7	TRBV7-9	CASSVPGTGRLANSYEQYF	TGTGCCAGCAGCGTCCCCGGGACAGGGAGACTAGCGAACTCCTACGAGCAGTACTTC
.	.	TRBJ2-7	TRBV27	CASSGSSYEQYF	TGTGCCAGCAGCGGGAGTTCCTACGAGCAGTACTTC
.	.	TRBJ2-7	TRBV4-2	CASSQDQGWSYEQYF	TGTGCCAGCAGCCAAGATCAAGGGTGGTCCTACGAGCAGTACTTC
.	.	TRBJ2-3	TRBV29-1	CSVEDWSYVGFHRDESTDTQYF	TGCAGCGTTGAAGATTGGTCGTATGTAGGATTTCACCGGGACGAAAGCACAGATACGCAGTATTTT
.	TRBD1	TRBJ1-2	TRBV7-2	CASSLAGQGRGIDYGYTF	TGTGCCAGCAGCTTGGCTGGACAGGGGAGGGGTATCGACTATGGCTACACCTTC
.	.	TRBJ2-7	TRBV7-2	CASSLWSRYEQYF	TGTGCCAGCAGCTTATGGTCGCGGTACGAGCAGTACTTC
.	TRBD1	TRBJ2-7	TRBV5-1	CASRLTRVGQGPLYEQYF	TGCGCCAGCAGACTTACCCGAGTCGGACAGGGGCCCCTCTACGAGCAGTACTTC
.	TRBD2	TRBJ2-3	TRBV7-9	CASSPRSGTSGRADTQYF	TGTGCCAGCAGCCCGCGAAGCGGGACTAGCGGGAGGGCAGATACGCAGTATTTT
.	TRBD2	TRBJ2-7	TRBV4-1	CASSLRTSGQTYEQYF	TGCGCCAGCAGCTTACGGACTAGCGGGCAAACCTACGAGCAGTACTTC
.	.	TRBJ2-1	TRBV4-2	CASSQEGDEQFF	TGTGCCAGCAGCCAAGAAGGAGATGAGCAGTTCTTC
.	.	TRBJ2-5	TRBV28	CASRPPRTYGETQYF	TGTGCCAGCAGGCCGCCAAGGACTTACGGGGAGACCCAGTACTTC
.	.	TRBJ1-2	TRBV27	CASSLIGARRDIYTF	TGTGCCAGCAGTTTAATAGGGGCGAGACGGGACATCTACACCTTC
.	.	TRBJ1-2	TRBV5-1	CASSLDYYGYTF	TGCGCCAGCAGCTTGGATTATTATGGCTACACCTTC
once	TRBD1	TRBJ1-5	TRBV28	CASSLRQGAYQPQHF	TGTGCCAGCAGTTTAAGGCAGGGGGCCTATCAGCCCCAGCATTTT
.	.	TRBJ2-5	TRBV13	CASSLAGARETQYF	TGTGCCAGCAGCTTAGCAGGGGCGCGTGAGACCCAGTACTTC
.	TRBD2	TRBJ2-7	TRBV2	CASSPSREWSYEQYF	TGTGCCAGCAGTCCCTCGCGGGAGTGGTCCTACGAGCAGTACTTC
.	TRBD1	TRBJ2-7	TRBV16	CASSPPSGTGGYEQYF	TGTGCCAGCAGCCCCCCTTCCGGGACAGGGGGCTACGAGCAGTACTTC
once	TRBD2	TRBJ2-7	TRBV6-5	CASSPGLAGAYEQYF	TGTGCCAGCAGCCCCGGACTAGCGGGAGCCTACGAGCAGTACTTC
.	.	TRBJ1-2	TRBV6-5	CASNSGGSGYTF	TGTGCCAGCAACTCCGGGGGGTCTGGCTACACCTTC
.	TRBD1	TRBJ2-7	TRBV27	CASSLMGQGYEQYF	TGTGCCAGCAGTTTAATGGGACAGGGCTACGAGCAGTACTTC
few	TRBD2	TRBJ2-2	TRBV7-3	CASSPGSTSGRSDGELFF	TGTGCCAGCAGCCCGGGATCGACTAGCGGGAGAAGCGACGGGGAGCTGTTTTTT
.	TRBD2	TRBJ2-7	TRBV7-6	CASSPRGSSGRDEQYF	TGTGCCAGCAGCCCTCGCGGGTCTAGCGGGAGGGACGAGCAGTACTTC
.	.	TRBJ1-5	TRBV4-1	CASSQDVGQRGNQPQHF	TGCGCCAGCAGCCAAGATGTCGGACAGCGGGGCAATCAGCCCCAGCATTTT
.	TRBD1	TRBJ1-5	TRBV7-9	CASSRSGTGGNQPQHF	TGTGCCAGCAGCCGTTCCGGGACAGGGGGCAATCAGCCCCAGCATTTT
few	TRBD1	TRBJ1-1	TRBV28	CASSWGQINTEAFF	TGTGCCAGCAGTTGGGGACAGATTAACACTGAAGCTTTCTTT
.	TRBD1	TRBJ2-7	TRBV4-3	CASSFKPTGEAYYEQYF	TGCGCCAGCAGCTTCAAGCCAACAGGGGAAGCTTACTACGAGCAGTACTTC
.	TRBD1	TRBJ1-2	TRBV28	CASSIFRDRALDGYTF	TGTGCCAGCAGTATTTTCCGGGACAGGGCGTTGGATGGCTACACCTTC
.	.	TRBJ2-7	TRBV28	CASSLRNSYEQYF	TGTGCCAGCAGTTTACGTAACTCCTACGAGCAGTACTTC
.	.	TRBJ1-5	TRBV28	CASSSTVYSNQPQHF	TGTGCCAGCAGCTCTACAGTATATAGCAATCAGCCCCAGCATTTT
.	.	TRBJ2-7	TRBV7-9	CASSGYEQYF	TGTGCCAGCAGCGGATACGAGCAGTACTTC
.	.	TRBJ1-5	TRBV19	CASSIGRAGAGNQPQHF	TGTGCCAGTAGTATAGGTAGGGCGGGGGCCGGCAATCAGCCCCAGCATTTT
.	TRBD2	TRBJ2-2	TRBV28	CASSLLAVNTGELFF	TGTGCCAGCAGTTTACTAGCGGTGAACACCGGGGAGCTGTTTTTT
.	.	TRBJ1-2	TRBV19	CASSIVGGNYGYTF	TGTGCCAGTAGTATTGTCGGCGGAAACTATGGCTACACCTTC